This is a list of T cell receptor beta chains from one sample in a study of CXCR3-negative and CXCR3-positive naive CD8 T cells. Using the 5' RACE reads, TCRdb records one entry per CDR3 protein without DNA. The table lists 45,000 to 60,000 distinct CDR3 sequences. The sample consisted of naive CXCR3- CD8+ T cells from blood. The receptors were sampled from a human donor in good health. Some clones in this sample may be carry-over from other donors' samples. CDR3s include the opening cysteine and the closing phenylalanine or tryptophan.

>TRBV11-1|TRBJ1-2
CASSPVGRNYGYTF
>TRBV12-3/TRBV12-4|TRBJ1-5
CASSLSGFNSNQPQHF
>TRBV6-2/TRBV6-3|TRBJ2-7
CASSYSIGVYEQYF
>TRBV27|TRBJ2-3
CASSFTFGDTQYF
>TRBV5-1|TRBJ2-1
CASSLGKGGGEQFF
>TRBV7-8|TRBJ2-1
CASSEPGGGARYNEQFF
>TRBV12-3/TRBV12-4|TRBJ2-3
CASSFKDTQYF
>TRBV29-1|TRBJ2-3
CSVFQLQGAIPTDTQYF
>TRBV4-1|TRBJ2-3
CASSQEARGTSGGTDTQYF
>TRBV2|TRBJ2-2
CASSGTNTGELFF
>TRBV5-1|TRBJ1-1
CASSLAGVTEAFF
>TRBV10-3|TRBJ2-7
CAISESDTGFEQYF
>TRBV7-6|TRBJ2-5
CASSPSQQRGGLETRYF
>TRBV9|TRBJ2-2
CASSVELAGELFF
>TRBV29-1|TRBJ1-4
CSVIRVGATNEKLFF
>TRBV7-9|TRBJ2-2
CASIRDRGRTGELFF
>TRBV15|TRBJ2-7
CATSEPRSLISSYEQYF
>TRBV2|TRBJ1-5
CASSYGTFSSSNQPQHF
>TRBV5-6|TRBJ2-5
CASTADLYQETQYF
>TRBV28|TRBJ1-4
CASSFRGTLAEKLFF
>TRBV5-1|TRBJ2-5
CASSFYREGAQYF
>TRBV7-2|TRBJ2-2
CASSPTSGGAQSGELFF
>TRBV3-1|TRBJ2-7
CASSQTWGVRNEQYF
>TRBV4-1|TRBJ2-7
CASSQDILGGGYEQYF
>TRBV14|TRBJ2-7
CASSHGTGLGYEQYF
>TRBV11-2|TRBJ2-6
CASSLDVGSGANVLTF
>TRBV4-3|TRBJ2-7
CASSQDRIGLAGNYEQYF
>TRBV29-1|TRBJ2-2
CSVEMAGALNTGELFF
>TRBV7-6|TRBJ1-1
CASSFGQGALLRAEAFF